The clone carrying this TCR beta chain is a singleton in its sample. What it recognizes is unknown. The junction had 6 bases not matched to a gene; V was cut back by 4 bases and J by 7 bases. Germline assignment: CDR1 WSHSY and CDR2 SAAADI. This CDR3 spans 15 amino acids. This record comes from a study of PD-1 blockade in classical Hodgkin lymphoma. Study-wide background: Nivolumab dosed at 3 mg/kg went to patients intravenously every 2 weeks. Findings and caveats of the study: The study found complete responders had baseline diversity similar to newly diagnosed patients. Causes of the repertoire differences remain undefined, possibly disease activity or prior therapy. Compared with healthy donors, newly diagnosed patients reportedly showed lower baseline TCR diversity.

The data were produced by immunoSEQ multiplex PCR, yet TCRdb's version contains in-frame clones alone and is incomplete. Of 80,000 to 100,000 clones listed, 81% were seen once; the top ten hold roughly 15%. Relapse was seen in all patients after autologous stem cell transplantation, and brentuximab vedotin exposure was variable. This receptor was taken from a human donor with classical Hodgkin lymphoma. The genes are TRBV10-2 and TRBJ2-2; 10 nucleotides match TRBD2. The material sequenced was peripheral blood mononuclear cells (PBMCs), taken before the second cycle of nivolumab. CDR3 sequence (DNA): TGCGCCAGCAGTGGGGCGCTAGCGGGAGTCGGGGAGCTGTTTTTT. Residues: CASSGALAGVGELFF.